This entry is about one TCR beta chain. The data are from a study of blood T cell repertoires in COVID-19. Study-wide background: Samples representing acute and convalescent COVID-19 were sourced from the United States, Italy and Spain. In each case, the material was cDNA or gDNA derived from T cells, B-cell-depleted T cells, or PBMCs.

V was cut by 3 bases and J by 5 bases, with 20 bases left in between. CDR1 is SNHLY, CDR2 FYNNEI, per germline. The length of the CDR3 is 16 residues. Original analysis: Reference gene primer amplification gave estimated nucleated cell counts. TCRdb's copy holds only in-frame clones and misses some; the assay was immunoSEQ multiplex PCR. V and J calls and clone size are copied from that table; D and trimming were computed from the DNA. The repertoire holds 70,000 to 90,000 clones, with approximately 88% as singletons. This clonotype originated in a man aged 50 or older with acute or convalescent COVID-19. This chain links TRBV2 with TRBJ2-7; a weak D match, TRBD1 (5 bases). The specimen sequenced was peripheral blood. CDR3 DNA: TGTGCCAGCAGTGATGACTTGGTTGGGGCGGTCCACGAGCAGTACTTC. This gives the protein CASSDDLVGAVHEQYF.